This entry lists 23 T cell receptor beta chains sequenced from one sample in a study of CXCR3-negative and CXCR3-positive naive CD8 T cells. Antigen specificity for these receptors is unknown. The authors prepared UMI-labeled TRB cDNA libraries by 5' RACE. TCRdb re-called the 5' RACE reads; one entry per CDR3 protein, DNA not given. Its clone listing holds 150,000 or so distinct CDR3 sequences. Findings and caveats of the study: Researchers report that CXCR3-positive naive cells carry more hydrophobic TRB CDR3s than CXCR3-negative naive cells.

Sequenced sample: naive CXCR3+ CD8+ T cells from blood. Subset specified: CD45RO-CCR7+CD27+CD95- naive CD8+ T cells expressing CXCR3 (TNR3+). The receptors were gathered from a human donor in good health. Some clones in this sample may be carry-over from other donors' samples.

The chain employs TRBV7-2 and TRBJ2-7; no DNA is available, so the TRBD2 call from TCRdb remains unchecked. Looked up from germline, CDR1 is SGHTA and CDR2 is FQGNSA. The CDR3 covers 13 residues. This chain's CDR3 is CASSLWAPYEQYF.

This clonotype is identified as medium-sized from frequency. This chain links TRBV14 with TRBJ2-2. The germline gives CDR1 SGHDN, CDR2 FVKESK. The length of the CDR3 is 14 residues. The CDR3 is CASSHNWNTGELFF.

The V gene is TRBV18, the J gene TRBJ2-1. Germline loops: CDR1 KGHSH, CDR2 LQKENI. The CDR3 runs 14 residues. This CDR3 is CASSPHPTVDEQFF.

The rearrangement joins TRBV28 to TRBJ1-4. This CDR3 is 14 amino acids long. Germline V lookup: CDR1 MDHEN, CDR2 SYDVKM. This CDR3 reads CASNQSDANEKLFF.

The gene calls are TRBV5-5 and TRBJ2-7; TCRdb calls TRBD2, which cannot be checked without DNA. CDR1 SGHKS and CDR2 YYEKEE come from the germline V gene (reference sequence). This CDR3 region has 14 residues. The CDR3 here is CASSFGGVPYEQYF. The full variable domain, completed using reference TRBV5-5 and TRBJ2-7, is DAGVTQSPTHLIKTRGQQVTLRCSPISGHKSVSWYQQVLGQGPQFIFQYYEKEERGRGNFPDRFSARQFPNYSSELNVNALLLGDSALYLCASSFGGVPYEQYFGPGTRLTVT.

The chain carries TRBV5-1 and TRBJ2-7; TCRdb outputs TRBD2, but without DNA this stays unchecked. Per the germline V gene, CDR1 is SGHRS and CDR2 is YFSETQ. This CDR3 is 16 amino acids long. The CDR3 reads CASSSGFGLAEYEQYF.

This chain connects TRBV7-3 to TRBJ2-5. This CDR3 has 15 residues. Germline-derived CDR1 and CDR2 are SGHTA and FQGTGA. CDR3 in amino acids: CASSPTFQPQETQYF.

J is TRBJ2-6 and V is TRBV28. The length of the CDR3 is 14 residues. Germline V gene sequence: CDR1 MDHEN, CDR2 SYDVKM. The CDR3 reads CASSYGPGANVLTF. The full variable domain, in which reference TRBV28 and TRBJ2-6 provide the parts outside the CDR3, is DVKVTQSSRYLVKRTGEKVFLECVQDMDHENMFWYRQDPGLGLRLIYFSYDVKMKEKGDIPEGYSVSREKKERFSLILESASTNQTSMYLCASSYGPGANVLTFGAGSRLTVL.

V and J are TRBV4-1 and TRBJ2-7. The CDR3 is made up of 15 amino acids. Germline CDR1 MGHRA, CDR2 YSYEKL. The CDR3 loop is CASSQGQGRPYEQYF.

The chain is built from TRBV28 and TRBJ2-6. The CDR3 covers 12 residues. CDR1 MDHEN and CDR2 SYDVKM come from the germline V gene. CDR3 in amino acids: CASTAGANVLTF.

The V call is TRBV20-1, the J call TRBJ2-7; the TCRdb D gene call, TRBD2, has no DNA to confirm it. The CDR3 consists of 17 residues. Germline V gives CDR1 DFQATT, CDR2 SNEGSKA (reference sequence). CDR3 amino acids: CSARDPGLAGVGAEQYF.

The CDR3 sequence is CASSQDWASGSTTDTQYF. This chain joins TRBV14 and TRBJ2-3; TCRdb's D call, TRBD2, is unchecked because there is no DNA. The CDR3 has 18 amino acids. CDR1 is SGHDN, CDR2 FVKESK, per germline.

The genes are TRBV11-1 and TRBJ2-1. Germline CDR1 reads SGHAT; CDR2 reads FQDESV (reference sequence). The length of the CDR3 is 16 residues. The CDR3 sequence: CASSPFGPSSYNEQFF.

The chain couples TRBV12-3 or TRBV12-4 to TRBJ2-5. The CDR3 spans 12 residues. The CDR3 reads CASSPPDETQYF.

The rearrangement uses TRBV3-1 and TRBJ2-2; TCRdb gives TRBD2 as the D gene, but with no DNA this cannot be confirmed. CDR3 length equals 14 residues. CDR1 and CDR2 from the germline V gene are LGHDT and YNNKEL (reference sequence). The CDR3 sequence: CASSQSGLTGELFF. The whole variable domain, remainder taken from reference TRBV3-1 and TRBJ2-2, is DTAVSQTPKYLVTQMGNDKSIKCEQNLGHDTMYWYKQDSKKFLKIMFSYNNKELIINETVPNRFSPKSPDKAHLNLHINSLELGDSAVYFCASSQSGLTGELFFGEGSRLTVL.

The V gene is TRBV5-1, the J gene TRBJ2-2; no DNA is available, so the TRBD1 call from TCRdb remains unchecked. CDR1 and CDR2 from the germline V gene are SGHRS and YFSETQ. The CDR3 has 16 residues. The CDR3 spells CASSLSLTGATGELFF.

The chain joins TRBV7-9 to TRBJ1-1; no DNA is available, so the TRBD1 call from TCRdb remains unchecked. The V gene's germline CDR1 is SEHNR and CDR2 FQNEAQ (reference sequence). This CDR3 is 12 amino acids long. The CDR3 sequence is CASSPTGPEAFF.

V is TRBV28 and J is TRBJ1-5; TCRdb lists TRBD1, though no DNA is available to test this call. Germline CDR1 is MDHEN and CDR2 is SYDVKM. The CDR3 covers 17 residues. This CDR3 reads CASSYGTGLAIHQPQHF.

This chain connects TRBV5-5 to TRBJ2-1; TCRdb reports TRBD2, a call that lacks DNA to check it against. Germline lookup yields CDR1 SGHKS and CDR2 YYEKEE (reference sequence). The CDR3 is 14 residues long. CDR3 protein: CASSLFASNNEQFF.

The V and J genes are TRBV29-1 and TRBJ2-3; TCRdb's D gene call, TRBD2, goes unchecked for lack of DNA. The CDR3 is made up of 15 amino acids. Germline CDR1 SQVTM, CDR2 ANQGSEA. The CDR3 spells CSVGGLAGGTDTQYF.

The rearrangement links TRBV12-3 or TRBV12-4 to TRBJ1-1; checking the TCRdb D call of TRBD1 is not possible without DNA. The CDR3 totals 16 residues. The CDR3 here is CASSPDRGDGNTEAFF.

The CDR3 loop reads CASSSTVTDTQYF. V is TRBV7-9 and J is TRBJ2-3; TCRdb names TRBD1, which stays unverified in the absence of DNA. There are 13 residues in the CDR3. The V gene's germline CDR1 is SEHNR and CDR2 FQNEAQ (reference sequence).

The V gene is TRBV29-1, the J gene TRBJ2-1. CDR1 and CDR2 (germline): SQVTM, ANQGSEA. There are 12 residues in the CDR3. CDR3 sequence: CSVETSRGEQFF.